This T cell receptor (beta chain) is from a study of vaccination effects on CD4 cells after COVID-19 (dated by TCRdb to 2021 to 2024). With respect to the entire study: In the ViraFEST assay, PBMC were stimulated with viral peptide pools, and antigen-specific CD4+ T cell clonotypes were then identified by expansion using TCR sequencing. Two doses of either the BNT162b2 or the mRNA-1273 mRNA SARS-CoV-2 vaccine were administered to participants. Pre-vaccine samples were collected from a couple of convalescent patients 16 days and one week before the first dose, corresponding to 142 and 148 days after COVID-19 diagnosis. Each well held two million PBMC cultured in IMDM containing around 5.1% human AB serum, 9 to 10 IU/ml IL-2 and gentamicin, along with roughly 10 ug/ml peptides. In both COVID-19 convalescent patients and infection-naive vaccine recipients, the study compared SARS-CoV-2 spike-specific CD4+ TCR repertoires from before mRNA vaccination with those from after it. Altogether, approximately 10 COVID-19 convalescent patients and several SARS-CoV-2-naive healthy vaccine recipients made up the full study. Cultures from other donors in the study were sequenced using the Oncomine TCR Beta short-read assay on an Illumina iSeq 100. Study-level results and caveats: Limitations of the study were the small number of convalescent patients and the absence of early post-infection timepoints. Marked clonal contraction was observed in both infection-induced and vaccine-induced clones at late post-vaccination timepoints, consistent with waning T cell responses. For convalescent patients, new clones induced by the vaccine made up most of the post-vaccine spike-reactive repertoire, and these new clones were largely distinct from the clones induced by infection.

After roughly 11 days of culture, CD4+ T cells were isolated with the EasySep CD4+ T cell isolation kit. Convalescent patients had PCR-confirmed SARS-CoV-2 infection between March and December 2020, before Alpha, Beta and Delta variants emerged in the United States. On days 3 and 7, half of the culture medium was replaced with fresh IL-2-containing medium. Unless noted otherwise, every peptide stimulation condition was cultured in triplicate wells. Using Ficoll-Paque Plus gradient centrifugation, PBMC were separated from whole blood and then either used fresh or cryopreserved at -140C. The QIAamp micro DNA kit was used to extract genomic DNA from the cultured CD4+ T cells. The library relied on the immunoSEQ multiplex PCR assay. DNA from the cultured and isolated CD4+ T cells underwent TCR beta CDR3 sequencing. The study's own analysis went as follows. Non-productive TCR sequences were removed, reads were trimmed to the CDR3 region, and CDR3s of at least 7 amino acids were retained. Antigen-specific clonotypes were identified using the MANAFEST web app by comparison of expansion in peptide wells against reference cultures. For clones to be considered positive, expansion at FDR<0.05 versus reference and all other wells, an odds ratio above 5, and a frequency above 0.1% in two replicate wells were required. A clonotype was defined as cross-reactive if the clonotype was significantly expanded both in SARS-CoV-2 spike wells and in at least one common cold coronavirus spike condition. CDR3 similarity was assessed by Levenshtein distance with the stringdist R package, and unrooted trees were built with ape in R 3.6.1. Imported from immuneACCESS, the table was reduced by TCRdb to in-frame sequences with V and J called. These copies leave out some clones; in studies compared against another copy, an unresolved V gene accounts for under half, and the cause of the remainder is not known. That table furnishes V, J and clone size, whereas the DNA furnished D and trimming. Present in this sample are some 50,000 clones, roughly 80% of which were seen just once. Roughly 8.7% of the sample is taken by the ten largest.

For this clone: The antigen this receptor binds is unknown. Base qualities are not recorded, but no much larger clone differs from it by a single base.

Sample: CD4+ T cells from PBMCs cultured without peptide, taken before COVID-19 vaccination. The sequence came from a human donor who had a prior SARS-CoV-2 infection.

CDR3 protein: CASSPSGTYQETQYF. The sequence in DNA is TGTGCCAGCAGCCCTAGCGGGACTTACCAAGAGACCCAGTACTTC. Recombination joined TRBV7-2 with TRBJ2-5; 9 of the junction bases match TRBD2. Trimming accounts for 5 bases at V and 0 bases at J, while the number of junction bases matched to no gene is 4. Sequences SGHTA (CDR1) and FQGNSA (CDR2) are obtained from the germline V gene. From cysteine to phenylalanine, the CDR3 is 15 amino acids long. This entry keeps only the CDR3 DNA: 45 bases, framed from base 1.